These 32 T cell receptor beta chains were all obtained from the same sample, sequenced in a study of blood T cells in healthy people across ages. Through a sample-barcoded 5' primer and a J-beta primer mix, a second PCR was run for roughly 6 to 12 cycles. MiXCR, applied by TCRdb to the 5' RACE reads, yields one record per CDR3 protein. This sample has some 1.8 million distinct CDR3 sequences, with about two fifths found just once. Sequenced material: blood. The receptors derive from a human donor in good health.

The J gene is TRBJ2-7, the V gene TRBV28; weak D call: TRBD1 (6 bases). The length of the CDR3 is 12 residues. Per the germline V gene, CDR1 is MDHEN and CDR2 is SYDVKM. Trimming shortened V by 10 bases and J by 0 bases, and 10 bases separated the two germline ends. CDR3 bases: TGTGCCACTCAGGGGACCTCCTACGAGCAGTACTTC. This sequence encodes CATQGTSYEQYF.

This clonotype was observed a few times. The chain employs TRBV4-1 and TRBJ2-7; TRBD1 is a possible D gene (6 bases). Per germline, CDR1 MGHRA and CDR2 YSYEKL. This CDR3 comprises 15 residues. Deletions cut 0 bases from V and 3 bases from J, with 12 bases between. CDR3 DNA: TGCGCCAGCAGCCAAGATCCCGGACAGAACTACGAGCAGTACTTC. It is translated as CASSQDPGQNYEQYF.

V gene TRBV7-2 combines with J gene TRBJ2-5, with a weak D call TRBD1 (5 bases). Germline V gene sequence: CDR1 SGHTA, CDR2 FQGNSA. V was clipped by 4 bases and J by 0 bases, with 12 bases between them. CDR3 length: 15 residues. Written as DNA, the CDR3 is TGTGCCAGCAGCTCGGACAAGGGAAACCAAGAGACCCAGTACTTC. This encodes CASSSDKGNQETQYF.

The chain links TRBV9 to TRBJ2-1; 7 bases line up with TRBD2. The CDR3 runs to 13 residues. From germline, CDR1 is SGDLS and CDR2 YYNGEE. With V trimmed by 0 bases and J by 10 bases, 4 bases remained unmatched. DNA of the CDR3: TGTGCCAGCAGCGTAGTATCGGGAGGCGAGCAGTTCTTC. This gives the protein CASSVVSGGEQFF.

The J gene is TRBJ2-7, the V gene TRBV4-2, with a tentative D call TRBD1 (5 bases). Trimming shortened V by 2 bases and J by 3 bases, and 11 bases separated the two germline ends. Germline values: CDR1 LGHNA, CDR2 YNFKEQ. This CDR3 contains 14 residues. The CDR3 nucleotides are TGTGCCAGCAGCCAACAGGGAACCATCTACGAGCAGTACTTC. Protein: CASSQQGTIYEQYF.

This clonotype appeared a few times. The chain combines TRBV29-1 with TRBJ1-1, with TRBD1 matching over 7 bases. The V gene end was trimmed by 4 bases and the J gene end by 8 bases; junction bases not matched to a gene: 4. CDR3 length: 11 residues. Germline V lookup: CDR1 SQVTM, CDR2 ANQGSEA. CDR3 protein: CSVATGEEAFF. The CDR3 DNA reads as TGCAGCGTTGCTACAGGGGAAGAAGCTTTCTTT.

This clonotype was recorded a few times. The rearrangement links TRBV24-1 to TRBJ1-2; a weak D match, TRBD1 (5 bases). This CDR3 region has 17 residues. Germline V gene data show CDR1 as KGHDR and CDR2 as SFDVKD. Trimming took off 3 bases at V and 6 bases at J, with 22 bases between the two ends. This chain's CDR3 is CATSDDGRRGPPDGYTF. The CDR3 DNA follows: TGTGCCACCAGTGATGACGGCCGAAGGGGACCCCCCGATGGCTACACCTTC.

This chain links TRBV7-2 with TRBJ2-1; D is perhaps TRBD2 (6 bases). Per the germline V gene, CDR1 is SGHTA and CDR2 is FQGNSA. CDR3 size: 13 residues. Trimming took off 3 bases at V and 9 bases at J, with 12 bases between the two ends. The DNA of the CDR3 is TGTGCCAGCAGCTTGCACGGGGGACCTGAGCAGTTCTTC. Translating it yields CASSLHGGPEQFF.

The chain links TRBV5-4 to TRBJ1-1; 8 bases fit TRBD1. V shed 6 bases and J 6 bases; nucleotides not matched to a gene: 7. Germline V CDR1 and CDR2: SGHNT, YYREEE (reference sequence). There are 13 residues in the CDR3. This CDR3 is CASTYDRGAEAFF. The CDR3 DNA reads as TGTGCCAGCACCTACGACAGGGGAGCTGAAGCTTTCTTT.

This clonotype was detected ten times or more. This chain links TRBV5-1 with TRBJ2-4; no reliable D call. The DNA end is a closer match to TRBJ2-7, so the J assignment may be wrong. This CDR3 contains 16 residues. Germline V gene sequence: CDR1 SGHRS, CDR2 YFSETQ. DNA for the CDR3: TGCGCCAGCAGCTTGGTAGTAACACCTTTACCGGGCGAGCAGTACTTC. Protein product: CASSLVVTPLPGEQYF.

In its sample, this clonotype was seen a few times. The chain employs TRBV5-5 and TRBJ2-3; D unresolved. CDR1 and CDR2 from the germline V gene are SGHKS and YYEKEE (reference sequence). Trimming cost V 4 bases and J 1 base, with 16 bases left between them. The CDR3 has 16 amino acids. This CDR3 is CASSAPLGLGTDTQYF. In DNA form, the CDR3 reads TGTGCCAGCAGCGCCCCTCTAGGGCTGGGCACAGATACGCAGTATTTT. Full variable domain (remainder filled in from reference TRBV5-5 and TRBJ2-3): DAGVTQSPTHLIKTRGQQVTLRCSPISGHKSVSWYQQVLGQGPQFIFQYYEKEERGRGNFPDRFSARQFPNYSSELNVNALLLGDSALYLCASSAPLGLGTDTQYFGPGTRLTVL.

The V gene is TRBV5-1, the J gene TRBJ1-5; D might be TRBD1 (6 bases). This CDR3 is 18 amino acids long. The germline V and J ends were trimmed by 1 base and 6 bases, with 23 bases remaining between them. The germline V gene has CDR1 SGHRS and CDR2 YFSETQ. The CDR3 coding sequence is TGCGCCAGCAGCTTGCCGGGGGGGACAATAGGCTTGAGTCAGCCCCAGCATTTT. This sequence encodes CASSLPGGTIGLSQPQHF. Variable domain in full (rest from reference TRBV5-1 and TRBJ1-5): KAGVTQTPRYLIKTRGQQVTLSCSPISGHRSVSWYQQTPGQGLQFLFEYFSETQRNKGNFPGRFSGRQFSNSRSEMNVSTLELGDSALYLCASSLPGGTIGLSQPQHFGDGTRLSIL.

The genes are TRBV6-1 and TRBJ2-5, with 13 bases fitting TRBD2. The end of the DNA fits TRBJ2-7 better, so the J call may be wrong. CDR3 length equals 16 residues. Germline CDR1 MNHNS, CDR2 SASEGT. Here the CDR3 DNA reads TGTGCCAGCAGCCTACTAGCGGGGGGGCCATTGTACGAGCAGTACTTC. This encodes CASSLLAGGPLYEQYF.

This clonotype was found a few times. Relative to the germline gene, one junction end is altered; a read error may explain this. The rearrangement links TRBV9 to TRBJ2-7, with 9 bases lining up with TRBD1. The CDR3 sequence is 18 residues long. Germline CDR1 is SGDLS and CDR2 is YYNGEE. The CDR3 DNA sequence: TGTGCCGGCAGCGTAGAGGGAGGCGGGGACAGGGTTTCCTACGAGCAGTACTTC. Translation: CAGSVEGGGDRVSYEQYF.

The chain uses TRBV27 and TRBJ2-2; 7 positions agree with TRBD1. The junction had 6 bases not matched to a gene; V was cut back by 4 bases and J by 4 bases. CDR3 size: 15 residues. Germline assignment: CDR1 MNHEY and CDR2 SMNVEV (reference sequence). The CDR3 sequence: CASSSSTGITGELFF. The DNA of the CDR3 is TGTGCCAGCAGTTCCTCGACAGGGATCACCGGGGAGCTGTTTTTT.

This clonotype was counted a few times. The gene calls are TRBV7-8 and TRBJ1-5; D is unclear. V lost 1 base, J lost 0 bases, and 13 bases lay in between. There are 17 residues in the CDR3. The germline gives CDR1 SGHVS, CDR2 FQNEAQ. CDR3 residues: CASSLETSRYSNQPQHF. The CDR3 nucleotides read TGTGCCAGCAGCTTAGAGACCTCTCGGTATAGCAATCAGCCCCAGCATTTT.

The table lists this clonotype with a count of one. The rearrangement joins TRBV19 to TRBJ2-1; possibly TRBD2 for D (6 bases). This CDR3 has 16 residues. The germline gives CDR1 LNHDA, CDR2 SQIVND (reference sequence). Trimming took off 7 bases at V and 0 bases at J, with 16 bases between the two ends. The CDR3 bases are TGTGCCAGTAAGGAGGGAGACAGTAGCTCCTACAATGAGCAGTTCTTC. This gives the protein CASKEGDSSSYNEQFF.

This clonotype occurred a few times. This sequence joins TRBV6-2 or TRBV6-3 and TRBJ2-4; tentative D call: TRBD1 (5 bases). The J call could be wrong; TRBJ2-7 is a better fit for the DNA end. Germline values: CDR1 MNHEY, CDR2 SVGEGT. The CDR3 is made up of 16 amino acids. The CDR3 nucleotides are TGTGCCAGCAGTTACAGGGGATTGGACATCCCCTACGAGCAGTACTTC. It encodes CASSYRGLDIPYEQYF.

This chain joins TRBV15 and TRBJ2-7, with a possible D match to TRBD2 (5 bases). Germline V gives CDR1 LNHNV, CDR2 YYDKDF (reference sequence). Trimming took off 3 bases at V and 2 bases at J, with 20 bases between the two ends. This CDR3 is built from 17 residues. The CDR3 region is CATSRTISGARTYEQYF. In DNA, the CDR3 is TGTGCCACCAGCAGGACTATTTCAGGAGCCAGAACCTACGAGCAGTACTTC. The full variable domain, its missing parts supplied by reference TRBV15 and TRBJ2-7, is DAMVIQNPRYQVTQFGKPVTLSCSQTLNHNVMYWYQQKSSQAPKLLFHYYDKDFNNEADTPDNFQSRRPNTSFCFLDIRSPGLGDTAMYLCATSRTISGARTYEQYFGPGTRLTVT.

This clonotype turned up a few times. This chain uses TRBV6-2 or TRBV6-3 with TRBJ1-2; D unresolved. V was clipped by 3 bases and J by 7 bases, with 6 bases between them. Germline CDR1 reads MNHEY; CDR2 reads SVGEGT. This CDR3 contains 11 residues. In nucleotides, the CDR3 is TGTGCCAGCAGTTATTTTACTGGCTACACCTTC. This translates into CASSYFTGYTF.

There are a few counts of this clonotype. The chain joins TRBV4-2 to TRBJ2-7; 8 bases agree with TRBD1. CDR1 is LGHNA and CDR2 is YNFKEQ in the germline V gene. V was pared by 2 bases and J by 6 bases, with 9 bases of the junction left unmatched. The CDR3 covers 15 residues. The CDR3 nucleotides read TGTGCCAGCAGCCAACCGGGACAGGACGTTACCGAGCAGTACTTC. Translating it yields CASSQPGQDVTEQYF.

The chain employs TRBV5-6 and TRBJ2-1; 8 positions match TRBD1. This CDR3 contains 15 residues. Germline V CDR1 and CDR2: SGHDT, YYEEEE. The J segment lost 8 bases and the V segment lost 5 bases, leaving 12 bases of the junction unmatched. The CDR3 nucleotides are TGTGCCAGCAGACCCCGAGGCAGGGGGCGAGATGAGCAGTTCTTC. It specifies CASRPRGRGRDEQFF.

This clonotype was observed a handful of times. The chain has TRBV11-2 and TRBJ2-4; no clear D. The V gene's germline CDR1 is SGHAT and CDR2 FQNNGV. V dropped 2 bases and J dropped 14 bases, with 16 bases sitting between them. The CDR3 is 13 residues long. The CDR3 nucleotides are TGTGCCAGCAGCTTATTAGGGAAGCAGAATGAGTACTTC. It encodes CASSLLGKQNEYF. Full variable domain (outside the CDR3, taken from reference TRBV11-2 and TRBJ2-4): EAGVAQSPRYKIIEKRQSVAFWCNPISGHATLYWYQQILGQGPKLLIQFQNNGVVDDSQLPKDRFSAERLKGVDSTLKIQPAKLEDSAVYLCASSLLGKQNEYFGAGTRLSVL.

This clonotype was observed a few times. This rearrangement joins TRBV5-1 to TRBJ2-1, with TRBD2 matching 13 bases. The V and J ends lost 0 bases and 8 bases, in that order; junction bases with no gene match: 5. This CDR3 spans 16 amino acids. The germline V gene has CDR1 SGHRS and CDR2 YFSETQ. CDR3 coding DNA: TGCGCCAGCAGCTTGGCAGGACTAGCGGGGGTGGATGAGCAGTTCTTC. Translating gives CASSLAGLAGVDEQFF.

V and J are TRBV9 and TRBJ2-3; D uncertain. Germline CDR1 and CDR2: SGDLS and YYNGEE. V lost 0 bases, J lost 3 bases, and 11 bases lay in between. The CDR3 is made up of 15 amino acids. The CDR3 DNA reads TGTGCCAGCAGCGTAGGAATATTTATGACAGATACGCAGTATTTT. Translation: CASSVGIFMTDTQYF.

To note about this clonotype: This could be a read error, since a much larger clone is one nucleotide away. This sequence joins TRBV6-2 or TRBV6-3 and TRBJ2-1, with a weak D call TRBD1 (6 bases). This CDR3 has 13 residues. The germline V gene has CDR1 MNHEY and CDR2 SVGEGT. Trimming left V 9 bases short and J 13 bases short, with 22 bases between. The chain's CDR3 is CASGAGERETQFF. The CDR3 nucleotides are TGTGCCAGTGGCGCAGGGGAGAGAGAGACCCAGTTCTTC.

This clonotype has more than one count but fewer than ten. This chain connects TRBV6-6 to TRBJ1-2; a weak D match, TRBD1 (5 bases). The CDR3 is made up of 14 amino acids. The germline gives CDR1 MNHNY, CDR2 SVGAGI (reference sequence). Trimming took off 10 bases at V and 2 bases at J, with 17 bases between the two ends. In DNA form, the CDR3 reads TGTGCCACCGAACTGTCAGACAGAAACTATGGCTACACCTTC. It encodes CATELSDRNYGYTF.

The chain carries TRBV20-1 and TRBJ2-5; D remains ambiguous. The CDR3 consists of 11 residues. Germline assignment: CDR1 DFQATT and CDR2 SNEGSKA (reference sequence). With 2 bases removed from V and 11 bases from J, the gap between germline ends came to 12 bases. CDR3 residues: CSARYGIEQYF. The CDR3 bases are TGCAGTGCTAGATACGGTATAGAGCAGTACTTC.

This chain links TRBV4-3 with TRBJ2-3; possibly TRBD1 for D (6 bases). Between the trimmed V and J ends, which lost 3 bases and 0 bases, there was a span of 19 bases. Germline CDR1 is LGHNA and CDR2 is YSLEER. This CDR3 region has 18 residues. The CDR3 DNA reads as TGCGCCAGCAGCCAGGGGGCCGACAGGAACCCTAGCACAGATACGCAGTATTTT. Encoded protein: CASSQGADRNPSTDTQYF.

This clonotype was detected only a few times. The V gene is TRBV6-6, the J gene TRBJ2-7; D unresolved. The CDR3 extends over 13 amino acids. Trimming left V 0 bases short and J 3 bases short, with 6 bases between. Germline CDR1 reads MNHNY; CDR2 reads SVGAGI (reference sequence). CDR3 sequence reads: CASSYSDVYEQYF. Here the CDR3 DNA reads TGTGCCAGCAGTTACTCAGACGTCTACGAGCAGTACTTC.

This clonotype was observed a single time. The chain uses TRBV10-3 and TRBJ1-4, with D tentatively TRBD1 (5 bases). Trimming shortened V by 8 bases and J by 8 bases, and 15 bases separated the two germline ends. Germline CDR1 and CDR2: ENHRY and SYGVKD. The CDR3 sequence is 13 residues long. Here the CDR3 DNA reads TGTGCCATCGATCCAGGGTTAGGGGAAAAACTGTTTTTT. Translating it yields CAIDPGLGEKLFF.

The chain combines TRBV29-1 with TRBJ1-2, with 9 bases identical to TRBD1. Germline-derived CDR1 and CDR2 are SQVTM and ANQGSEA. This CDR3 has 15 amino acids. V lost 0 bases to trimming and J lost 8 bases; unmatched junction nucleotides: 10. The CDR3: CSVEEYLGQGSGYTF. The DNA for the CDR3 is TGCAGCGTTGAAGAATATTTGGGACAGGGAAGCGGCTACACCTTC.